This T cell receptor beta chain originates from a study of blood T cell repertoires in COVID-19. Study information: Samples representing acute and convalescent COVID-19 were sourced from the United States, Italy and Spain. The analysed material was cDNA or gDNA that came from T cells, B-cell-depleted T cells, or PBMCs.

Germline CDR1 SQVTM, CDR2 ANQGSEA. This CDR3 contains 13 residues. V lost 7 bases to trimming and J lost 3 bases; unmatched junction nucleotides: 5. In the original workflow: How many nucleated cells were present was estimated from reference gene primer amplification. Clones were read by immunoSEQ multiplex PCR, and TCRdb kept only the in-frame ones, dropping some. The V and J calls and clone size are taken from that table; D and trimming were inferred from the DNA. The sample carries some 200,000 clones, 87% recorded once. This chain links TRBV29-1 with TRBJ2-1; 8 bases are shared with TRBD1. This clonotype was sampled from a young man with active or convalescent COVID-19. Input material: peripheral blood. The CDR3 loop reads CSGRQGNYNEQFF. CDR3 bases: TGCAGCGGGAGACAGGGGAACTACAATGAGCAGTTCTTC.